This T cell receptor (beta chain) was recovered during a study of blood T cell repertoires in COVID-19. This clone occurred once. Profiling relied on immunoSEQ multiplex PCR, and the TCRdb table lists in-frame clones only, not all of them. Altogether 150,000 to 200,000 clones are present, over 70% being singletons, with the ten largest covering 2.8%. The V and J ends lost 0 bases and 10 bases, in that order; junction bases with no gene match: 8. The CDR3 totals 15 residues. Per germline, CDR1 LGHNA and CDR2 YSLEER. The specimen sequenced was peripheral blood. The chain recombines TRBV4-3 with TRBJ2-1, with 8 bases fitting TRBD2. This receptor was identified in a man aged 65 to 79 with acute or convalescent COVID-19. CDR3 loop: CASSQDSAGGSEQFF. The CDR3, as DNA: TGCGCCAGCAGCCAAGATTCCGCGGGAGGTTCGGAGCAGTTCTTC.